This TCR beta chain came from a study of blood T cells in healthy people across ages. Study-level results: Total diversity from one million sequenced T cells was likely underestimated.

Within the sample, this clonotype is medium-sized (0.01 to 0.1%). The target antigen is unknown. Germline trimming cut 2 bases from V and 2 bases from J; bases unmatched to any gene: 4. The CDR3 runs 15 residues. In germline, CDR1 is SGHTA, CDR2 FQGNSA. A second PCR of 7 to 11 cycles used a sample-barcoded 5' primer and a J-beta primer mix. All samples yielded 2.5 million or more CDR3-containing paired-end reads. TCRdb independently ran MiXCR on the 5' RACE reads; one entry per CDR3 protein. This sample has almost 800,000 distinct CDR3 sequences, with more than 45% found just once. The chain joins TRBV7-2 to TRBJ2-3, with TRBD2 matching 7 bases. This sequence was found in a man younger than 40 in good health. The sequencing sample was made of blood. Written as DNA, the CDR3 is TGTGCCAGCAGCTTATTAAGCGGGGTCACAGATACGCAGTATTTT. This translates into CASSLLSGVTDTQYF.